One and the same sample provided the 13 T cell receptor beta chains below, sequenced in a study of shared clonotypes between healthy human individuals. Only in-frame clones appear in the TCRdb table, and some are missing; sequencing was by immunoSEQ multiplex PCR. This sample has about a million clones, with approximately 76% found just once. What was sequenced was memory CD4+ T cells sorted from blood. Regarding subset: CD45RA-negative fraction. The receptors shown here come from a man between 18 and 35 years old in good health.

The chain uses TRBV4-1 and TRBJ1-3; D is undetermined. In germline, CDR1 is MGHRA, CDR2 YSYEKL. This CDR3 is 16 amino acids long. Trimming shortened V by 1 base and J by 3 bases, and 13 bases separated the two germline ends. The CDR3 reads CASSQGDGARGNTIYF. The CDR3 DNA is TGCGCCAGCAGCCAAGGAGACGGCGCCCGTGGAAACACCATATATTTT.

The gene calls are TRBV30 and TRBJ1-1; 7 bases are shared with TRBD1. The CDR3 has 15 amino acids. With V trimmed by 4 bases and J by 0 bases, 8 bases remained unmatched. From germline, CDR1 is GTSNPN and CDR2 SVGIG (reference sequence). CDR3 nucleotide sequence: TGTGCCTGGAAAAACCGACAGGGCATGAACACTGAAGCTTTCTTT. Encoded protein: CAWKNRQGMNTEAFF.

The V and J genes are TRBV5-1 and TRBJ2-1; a possible D gene is TRBD1 (6 bases). The CDR3 runs to 15 residues. Trimming stripped 3 bases from V and 8 bases from J, with 18 bases between. CDR1 is SGHRS and CDR2 is YFSETQ in the germline V gene. The CDR3 here is CASSWQGRGEDEQFF. The DNA for the CDR3 is TGCGCCAGCAGCTGGCAGGGGAGAGGTGAGGATGAGCAGTTCTTC.

The chain links TRBV2 to TRBJ2-7; TRBD1 agrees at 9 bases. After removal of 7 bases from V and 5 bases from J, the junction contained 6 bases not matched to a gene. There are 13 residues in the CDR3. Germline CDR1 SNHLY, CDR2 FYNNEI. The CDR3 nucleotides read TGTGCCAGCACAGGGACAGGGCGGGACGAGCAGTACTTC. It translates to CASTGTGRDEQYF.

The chain combines TRBV10-3 with TRBJ2-7, with 11 nucleotides matching TRBD2. Germline CDR1 reads ENHRY; CDR2 reads SYGVKD. J gave up 6 bases and V 4 bases, and 11 bases lay outside the gene matches. The CDR3 extends over 16 amino acids. The CDR3 bases are TGTGCCATCAGTGCCAACCCGACTAGCGGGAAGGCCGAGCAGTACTTC. It encodes CAISANPTSGKAEQYF.

This clone appeared a few times. The rearrangement uses TRBV6-4 and TRBJ1-4, with a weak D call TRBD1 (5 bases). Germline V lookup: CDR1 MRHNA, CDR2 SNTAGT. With 4 bases removed from V and 0 bases from J, the gap between germline ends came to 6 bases. The CDR3 has 14 residues. The CDR3 reads CASSATATNEKLFF. The DNA of the CDR3 is TGTGCCAGCAGTGCGACAGCAACTAATGAAAAACTGTTTTTT.

The rearrangement links TRBV29-1 to TRBJ1-2; D is unclear. The CDR3 has 12 residues. CDR1 and CDR2 (germline): SQVTM, ANQGSEA. Trimming stripped 4 bases from V and 5 bases from J, with 11 bases between. The CDR3: CSVAEGLYGYTF. The CDR3 DNA follows: TGCAGCGTTGCAGAAGGACTGTATGGCTACACCTTC.

This clone came up once. This rearrangement joins TRBV30 to TRBJ1-6; D perhaps matches TRBD1 (5 bases). Germline V CDR1 and CDR2: GTSNPN, SVGIG (reference sequence). Trimming pared 0 bases from V and 10 bases from J, leaving 22 bases between. The CDR3 has 17 residues. This CDR3 reads CAWSVGTSRPDRSPLHF. The CDR3 DNA sequence: TGTGCCTGGAGTGTGGGGACGTCCAGGCCAGACCGATCACCCCTCCACTTT.

This chain links TRBV2 with TRBJ2-2; D is undetermined. Trimming pared 4 bases from V and 4 bases from J, leaving 10 bases between. This CDR3 has 14 amino acids. The germline CDR1 and CDR2 sequences are SNHLY and FYNNEI. CDR3 coding DNA: TGTGCCAGCAGTGGATCGGTGGGCACCGGGGAGCTGTTTTTT. This gives the protein CASSGSVGTGELFF.

This sequence joins TRBV10-3 and TRBJ2-3, with 8 bases matching TRBD2. V trimming: 0 bases; J trimming: 4 bases; junction bases outside the gene matches: 6. This CDR3 region has 16 residues. The V gene's germline CDR1 is ENHRY and CDR2 SYGVKD. CDR3 sequence (DNA): TGTGCCATCAGTGAGTCCATACGGGGGGGGCCAGATACGCAGTATTTT. Its protein is CAISESIRGGPDTQYF.

The J gene is TRBJ1-3, the V gene TRBV5-1, with D possibly being TRBD1 (5 bases). The CDR3 sequence is 14 residues long. The germline V gene has CDR1 SGHRS and CDR2 YFSETQ. Trimming took off 2 bases at V and 4 bases at J, with 10 bases between the two ends. CDR3 DNA: TGCGCCAGCAGCTTTGGAGGGGAGGGAAACACCATATATTTT. This encodes CASSFGGEGNTIYF.

This clone was counted many times. The gene calls are TRBV7-9 and TRBJ2-1, with D possibly matching TRBD1 (5 bases). The CDR3 runs to 13 residues. Germline values: CDR1 SEHNR, CDR2 FQNEAQ (reference sequence). Trimming stripped 1 base from V and 7 bases from J, with 8 bases between. The CDR3 here is CASSLGSGNEQFF. The DNA of the CDR3 is TGTGCCAGCAGCTTAGGGTCAGGGAATGAGCAGTTCTTC.

This chain uses TRBV7-8 with TRBJ2-5, with D perhaps assigned TRBD1 or TRBD2 (6 bases each). There are 15 residues in the CDR3. Germline V gene sequence: CDR1 SGHVS, CDR2 FQNEAQ. The V gene lost 4 bases and the J gene lost 7 bases, with 19 bases spanning the gap. CDR3 in DNA: TGTGCCAGCAGCTCCTCTTGGGGGGCCGGCGTGACCCAGTACTTC. Translation: CASSSSWGAGVTQYF.